Listed below are T cell receptor beta chains from one sample, sequenced in a study of blood T cell repertoires in COVID-19. Method: immunoSEQ multiplex PCR; TCRdb's copy keeps in-frame clones and lacks some. Of some 150,000 clones in the sample, 70% to 90% are singletons; the top ten hold roughly 2.6%. Source material: peripheral blood. All receptors derive from a human donor with acute or convalescent COVID-19. The donor label of this sample is uncertain. Each CDR3 is given with its conserved first and last residue.

V gene,CDR3 length,J gene,CDR3 protein
TRBV6-2/TRBV6-3,20,TRBJ1-5,CASSYTYFDRISYSNQPQHF
TRBV19,14,TRBJ1-1,CASSIVWGQDEAFF
TRBV19,16,TRBJ1-1,CASSKFPVVMNTEAFF
TRBV7-2,15,TRBJ2-3,CASSLGFGGGDTQYF
TRBV27,14,TRBJ1-5,CASSFAGLDQPQHF
TRBV4-3,15,TRBJ1-2,CASSLAGDGNYGYTF
TRBV6-6,13,TRBJ1-2,CASSLEEGYGYTF
TRBV2,14,TRBJ1-3,CASSGNMAGNTIYF
TRBV6-5,15,TRBJ2-7,CASRAGQGSIYEQYF
TRBV29-1,15,TRBJ2-1,CSGLPGLAGVGEQFF
TRBV11-1,15,TRBJ2-7,CASSLADRGRYEQYF
TRBV6-6,17,TRBJ2-3,CASSPPRTGVGADTQYF
TRBV30,12,TRBJ2-2,CAWSTGAGELFF
TRBV29-1,14,TRBJ1-1,CSVLKQGAGTEAFF
TRBV7-3,15,TRBJ2-5,CASSLGHFEQETQYF
TRBV15,19,TRBJ2-1,CATSVGTSGFLFSYNEQFF
TRBV12-3/TRBV12-4,13,TRBJ2-1,CASGLGSFGEQFF
TRBV30,14,TRBJ2-3,CAWSLSGVGDTQYF
TRBV10-3,15,TRBJ1-5,CAISEATGLNQPQHF
TRBV20-1,17,TRBJ2-6,CSASRGQGVPGANVLTF
TRBV30,16,TRBJ1-1,CAWSVGGRGRFTEAFF
TRBV30,13,TRBJ1-1,CAWTTGREPEAFF
TRBV19,12,TRBJ1-1,CASSTPGTEAFF
TRBV7-2,14,TRBJ1-2,CASSTRQGAGGYTF
TRBV11-3,13,TRBJ1-6,CASSLVLNSPLHF
TRBV7-2,16,TRBJ1-1,CASSFGVTLMNTEAFF
TRBV19,15,TRBJ2-1,CASSTSHTSYNEQFF
TRBV11-3,14,TRBJ1-1,CASSPTPDSTEAFF
TRBV6-5,14,TRBJ2-3,CASSSLGSADTQYF
TRBV18,15,TRBJ1-3,CASSPTGGTGNTIYF